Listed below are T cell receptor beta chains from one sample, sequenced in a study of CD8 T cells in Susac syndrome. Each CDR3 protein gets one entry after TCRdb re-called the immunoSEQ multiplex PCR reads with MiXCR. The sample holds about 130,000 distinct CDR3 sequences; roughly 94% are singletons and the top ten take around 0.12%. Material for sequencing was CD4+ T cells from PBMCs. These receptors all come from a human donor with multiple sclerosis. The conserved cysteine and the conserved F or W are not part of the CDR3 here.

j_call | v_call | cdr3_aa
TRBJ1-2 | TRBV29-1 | SVDSYT
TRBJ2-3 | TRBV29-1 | SVGVVSTDTQY
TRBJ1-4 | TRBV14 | ASSPQGWDEKLF
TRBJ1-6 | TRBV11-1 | ASSPGQETSPLH
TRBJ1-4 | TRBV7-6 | ASSLTALTNEKLF
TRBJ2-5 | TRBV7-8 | ASSVAGSETQY
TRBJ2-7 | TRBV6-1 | ASSVSAYEQY
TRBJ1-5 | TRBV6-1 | ASSPLQGGHQPQH
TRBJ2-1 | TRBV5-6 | ASSLIGQGENEQF
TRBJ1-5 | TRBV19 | ASNRQEGRQPQH
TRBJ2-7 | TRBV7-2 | ASSEGGRVLHEQY
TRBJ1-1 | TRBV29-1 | SVWVGGGRMNTEAF
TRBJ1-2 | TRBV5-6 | ASLVWGRGYT
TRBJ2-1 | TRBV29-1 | SVALGQGTYNEQF
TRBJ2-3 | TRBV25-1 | ASSLTSTDTQY
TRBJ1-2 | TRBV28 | ASSLRTGRPTGGYT
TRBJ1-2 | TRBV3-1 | ASSLGTSNYGYT
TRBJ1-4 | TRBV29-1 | SVGSRRGLNEKLF
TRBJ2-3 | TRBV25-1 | ASSAAVAGSTDTQY
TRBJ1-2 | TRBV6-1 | ASSLTGRGYT
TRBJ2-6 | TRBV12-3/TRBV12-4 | ASSDRQGSGANVLT
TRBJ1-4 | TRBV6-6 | ASSYPPEKLF
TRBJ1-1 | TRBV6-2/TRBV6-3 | ASSSREGSYSYTEAF
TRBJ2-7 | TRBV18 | ASSPGTVVTYEQY
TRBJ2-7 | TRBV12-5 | ASGLVPAYEQY
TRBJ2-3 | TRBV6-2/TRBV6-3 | ASSYFGRGADTQY
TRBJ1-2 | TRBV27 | ASSLVRTRMSSGYT
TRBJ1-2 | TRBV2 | ASMTPGAIGAGGYT
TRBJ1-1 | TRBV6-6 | ASSYRGVSEAF
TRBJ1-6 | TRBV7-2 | ASTDNSPLH
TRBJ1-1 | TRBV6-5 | ASTKTGTFNTEAF
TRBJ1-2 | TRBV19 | AIRDAGGLGSYGYT
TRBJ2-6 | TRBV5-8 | ASSQDRVGANVLT
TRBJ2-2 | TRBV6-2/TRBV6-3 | ASHLRDTRTGELF
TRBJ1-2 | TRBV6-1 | ASSESPGPYGYT
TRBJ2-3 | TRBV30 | AWRGSSNTQY
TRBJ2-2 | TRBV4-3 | ASRPRREANTGELF
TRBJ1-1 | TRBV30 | AWSVLVEVSVAF
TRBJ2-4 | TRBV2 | ASSAGRDLLAKNIQY
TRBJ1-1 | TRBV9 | ASSIATRGTEAF
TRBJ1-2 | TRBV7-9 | ASSLDGKYGYT